This is a list of T cell receptor beta chains from one sample in a study of blood T cell repertoires in COVID-19. Profiling relied on immunoSEQ multiplex PCR, and the TCRdb table lists in-frame clones only, not all of them. Among about 52,000 clones listed, about 91% were seen once. What was sequenced was peripheral blood. These receptors originate from a man between 50 and 59 years old with active COVID-19. CDR3s include the opening cysteine and the closing phenylalanine or tryptophan. A D gene is named only where the DNA matches it firmly. Rows may omit the clone size; those that give it use once, few, many or a size class.

V gene	clone size	J gene	D gene	CDR3 DNA	CDR3 protein
TRBV5-1	NA	TRBJ2-2	TRBD1	TGCGCCAGCAGCCTCGGGACAGGGTACACCGGGGAGCTGTTTTTT	CASSLGTGYTGELFF
TRBV4-1	NA	TRBJ1-4	NA	TGCGCCAGCAGCCAATCCGGACTGGGTAATGAAAAACTGTTTTTT	CASSQSGLGNEKLFF
TRBV29-1	NA	TRBJ1-5	NA	TGCAGCGTTTCTCAGGGGAAGGGGAATCAGCCCCAGCATTTT	CSVSQGKGNQPQHF
TRBV12-2	NA	TRBJ1-1	NA	TGTGCAAGTCAGAGAGGACAGGGTGTTTTCTTT	CASQRGQGVFF
TRBV25-1	NA	TRBJ1-2	TRBD1	TGTGCCAGCAGCCGGGACAGCTACTATGGCTACACCTTC	CASSRDSYYGYTF
TRBV12-3/TRBV12-4	NA	TRBJ2-1	NA	TGTGCCAGCGTCCAGGGCTACAATGAGCAGTTCTTC	CASVQGYNEQFF
TRBV6-1	once	TRBJ2-5	TRBD2	TGTGCCAGCAGTGTGTGGTCTAGCGGGGGCCTTCAAGAGACCCAGTACTTC	CASSVWSSGGLQETQYF
TRBV7-9	NA	TRBJ1-4	NA	TGTGCCAGCAGCTTATCACACACTAATGAAAAACTGTTTTTT	CASSLSHTNEKLFF
TRBV3-1/TRBV3-2	NA	TRBJ1-6	TRBD1	TGTGCCAGCAGCCAAGGGGGTTTGACAGGGTCAGGAAATTCACCCCTCCACTTT	CASSQGGLTGSGNSPLHF
TRBV9	NA	TRBJ2-1	NA	TGTGCCAGCAGCGTAATGGGGCTGGGTGGCGATGAGCAGTTCTTC	CASSVMGLGGDEQFF
TRBV29-1	NA	TRBJ2-3	NA	TGCAGCGTTGAAGTCCAATTCCGAGACAGGCCTAGCACAGATACGCAGTATTTT	CSVEVQFRDRPSTDTQYF